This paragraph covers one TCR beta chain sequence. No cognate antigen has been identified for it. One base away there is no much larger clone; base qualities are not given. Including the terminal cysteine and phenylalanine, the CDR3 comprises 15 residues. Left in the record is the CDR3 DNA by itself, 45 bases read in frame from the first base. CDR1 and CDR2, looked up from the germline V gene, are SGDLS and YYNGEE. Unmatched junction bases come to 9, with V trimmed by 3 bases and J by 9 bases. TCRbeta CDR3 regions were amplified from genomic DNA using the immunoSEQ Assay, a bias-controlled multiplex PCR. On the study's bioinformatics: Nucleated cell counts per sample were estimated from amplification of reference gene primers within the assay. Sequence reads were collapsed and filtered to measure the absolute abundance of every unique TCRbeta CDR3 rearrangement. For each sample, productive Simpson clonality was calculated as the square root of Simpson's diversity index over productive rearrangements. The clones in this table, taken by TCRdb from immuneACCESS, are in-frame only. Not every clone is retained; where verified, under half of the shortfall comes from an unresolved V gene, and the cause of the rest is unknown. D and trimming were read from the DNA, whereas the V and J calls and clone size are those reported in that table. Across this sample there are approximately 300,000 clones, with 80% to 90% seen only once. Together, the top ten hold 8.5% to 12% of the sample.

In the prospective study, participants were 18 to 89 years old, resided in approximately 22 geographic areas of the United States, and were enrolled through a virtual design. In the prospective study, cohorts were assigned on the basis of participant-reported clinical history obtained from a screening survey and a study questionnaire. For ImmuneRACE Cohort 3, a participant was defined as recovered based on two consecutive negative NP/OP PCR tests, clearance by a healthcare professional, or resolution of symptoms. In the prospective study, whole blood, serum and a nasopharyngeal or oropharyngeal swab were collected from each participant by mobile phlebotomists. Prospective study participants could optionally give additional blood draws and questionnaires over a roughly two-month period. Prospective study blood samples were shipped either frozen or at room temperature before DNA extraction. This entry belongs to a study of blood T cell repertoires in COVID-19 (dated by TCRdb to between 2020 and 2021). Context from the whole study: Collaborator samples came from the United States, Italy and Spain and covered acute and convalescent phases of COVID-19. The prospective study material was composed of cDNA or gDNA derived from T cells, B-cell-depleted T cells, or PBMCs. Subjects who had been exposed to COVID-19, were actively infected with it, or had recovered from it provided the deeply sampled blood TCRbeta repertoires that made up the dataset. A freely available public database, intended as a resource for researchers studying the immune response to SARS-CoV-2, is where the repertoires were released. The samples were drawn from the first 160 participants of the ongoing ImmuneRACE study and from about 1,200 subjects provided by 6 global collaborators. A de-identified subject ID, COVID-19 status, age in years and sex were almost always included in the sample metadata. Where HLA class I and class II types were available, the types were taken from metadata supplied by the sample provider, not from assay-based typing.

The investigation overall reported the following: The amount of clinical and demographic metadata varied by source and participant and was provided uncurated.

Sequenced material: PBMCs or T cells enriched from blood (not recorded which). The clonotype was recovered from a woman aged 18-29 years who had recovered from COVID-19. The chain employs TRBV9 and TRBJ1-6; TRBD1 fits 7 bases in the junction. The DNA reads TGTGCCAGCAGCGCCACCCGGCAGGGGGGTTCACCCCTCCACTTT. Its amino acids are CASSATRQGGSPLHF.